The next 13 T cell receptor beta chains were all read from a single sample in a study of CD8 T cells in ankylosing spondylitis (dated by TCRdb to the late 2010s). Library preparation employed 5' RACE. Data came from an Illumina HiSeq 2500. In TCRdb, the public reads were trimmed at Q25 with fastp and aligned with MiXCR, with productive beta chains retained. Each record represents a unique CDR3 protein, reported with the most common genes and DNA among its rows. For this sample there are about 300,000 distinct CDR3 sequences; approximately 10% appear just once. The ten top clones hold around 8.4% of the sample. Sequenced sample: blood, either unsorted or a sorted T cell fraction (not recorded which). Receptors were obtained from a female donor with ankylosing spondylitis or in good health (not recorded which).

In the case of this clonotype: Just one base apart from a much larger clone, this may be a read error. The chain is built from TRBV28 and TRBJ1-3; perhaps TRBD1 as D (6 bases). Per the germline V gene, CDR1 is MDHEN and CDR2 is SYDVKM. The CDR3 totals 15 residues. DNA for the CDR3: TGTGCCAGCTGTTTAAGCGGCAGGGGAAGAAACACCATATATTTT. Translating it yields CASCLSGRGRNTIYF. The full variable domain, completed using reference TRBV28 and TRBJ1-3, is DVKVTQSSRYLVKRTGEKVFLECVQDMDHENMFWYRQDPGLGLRLIYFSYDVKMKEKGDIPEGYSVSREKKERFSLILESASTNQTSMYLCASCLSGRGRNTIYFGEGSWLTVV.

CDR3 in amino acids: CASSPLTGNQPQHF. In nucleotides, the CDR3 is TGTGCCAGCAGTCCACTAACAGGGAATCAGCCCCAGCATTTT. The chain has TRBV2 and TRBJ1-5, with a tentative D call TRBD1 (6 bases). The germline V gene has CDR1 SNHLY and CDR2 FYNNEI. The CDR3 has 14 residues. Trimming removed 5 bases from V and 4 bases from J, with 12 bases in between.

This clonotype was detected a few times. The chain carries TRBV28 and TRBJ1-6, with no clear D. This CDR3 has 17 amino acids. The germline gives CDR1 MDHEN, CDR2 SYDVKM. Trimming removed 2 bases from V and 0 bases from J, with 11 bases in between. The CDR3 spells CASSLPMESSYNSPLHF. The CDR3, as DNA: TGTGCCAGCAGTTTACCCATGGAAAGCTCCTATAATTCACCCCTCCACTTT.

With respect to this clonotype: This could be a read error, since a much larger clone is one nucleotide away. J is TRBJ2-5 and V is TRBV18; no clear D. Deletions cut 2 bases from V and 6 bases from J, with 10 bases between. This CDR3 spans 13 amino acids. Germline V gene sequence: CDR1 KGHSH, CDR2 LQKENI. This chain's CDR3 is CASSPGVRKTQYF. CDR3 in DNA: TGTGCCAGCTCACCAGGGGTCAGGAAGACCCAGTACTTC.

This clonotype was found once. A read error may produce the germline difference seen at one junction end. V usage is TRBV3-1 and J usage is TRBJ2-1; 12 bases are shared with TRBD2. The CDR3 totals 17 residues. From germline, CDR1 is LGHDT and CDR2 YNNKEL (reference sequence). CDR3 nucleotides: TGTGCCAGCTGCCATTTTCTACTAGCGGGAGGTTCCGATGAGCAGTTCTTC. Protein sequence: CASCHFLLAGGSDEQFF.

This clonotype has at least ten counts. This chain joins TRBV5-1 and TRBJ1-6; maybe TRBD1 (5 bases). V lost 4 bases and J lost 6, with 14 bases in between. This CDR3 has 15 amino acids. Germline V CDR1 and CDR2: SGHRS, YFSETQ. The CDR3 sequence is CASSPSTDTNSPLHF. CDR3 bases: TGCGCCAGCAGCCCCTCGACAGACACTAATTCACCCCTCCACTTT.

A word on this clonotype: Since a much larger clone is just one base distant, this may be a read error. The missing conserved phenylalanine or tryptophan at the end of this CDR3 makes a read error likely. This chain links TRBV3-1 with TRBJ2-1; D possibly uses TRBD1 or TRBD2 (6 bases each). Germline values: CDR1 LGHDT, CDR2 YNNKEL (reference sequence). Between the trimmed V and J ends, which lost 1 base and 5 bases, there was a span of 15 bases. The length of the CDR3 is 16 residues. The CDR3 sequence is CASSQVFEGGNNEQFL. The CDR3 DNA reads as TGTGCCAGCAGCCAAGTGTTCGAGGGGGGAAACAATGAGCAGTTCTTA.

This clonotype was counted a few times. The chain couples TRBV11-3 to TRBJ2-3, with unresolved D. Germline CDR1 and CDR2: SGHNT and YENEEA. The ends were cut back, 5 bases at V and 2 bases at J, with 11 bases in the middle. CDR3 length equals 14 residues. The CDR3 DNA follows: TGTGCCAGCAGCCCTCGCGGATACACAGATACGCAGTATTTT. Protein product: CASSPRGYTDTQYF.

This clonotype was seen many times. The chain joins TRBV7-6 to TRBJ2-1; 9 bases align to TRBD2. Trimming removed 5 bases from V and 12 bases from J; junction bases left unmatched: 14. Germline V gene sequence: CDR1 SGHVS, CDR2 FNYEAQ. The CDR3 contains 15 residues. The CDR3 reads CASSPQGLASVGQFF. The CDR3 DNA follows: TGTGCCAGCAGCCCACAGGGACTAGCCTCCGTTGGGCAGTTCTTC.

The V call is TRBV29-1, the J call TRBJ2-7; the match to TRBD2 covers 7 bases. Unmatched junction bases numbered 7, after V lost 6 bases and J lost 2 bases. Germline V gene data show CDR1 as SQVTM and CDR2 as ANQGSEA. The CDR3 is 13 amino acids. This CDR3 reads CSVRVSGAYEQYF. As DNA, the CDR3 is TGCAGCGTGCGGGTCAGCGGGGCCTACGAGCAGTACTTC.

This chain links TRBV30 with TRBJ2-1, with D possibly being TRBD2 (6 bases). The CDR3 length is 14 residues. V was pared by 3 bases and J by 0 bases, with 9 bases between. CDR1 GTSNPN and CDR2 SVGIG come from the germline V gene (reference sequence). The chain's CDR3 is CAWSGGSSYNEQFF. The CDR3 bases are TGTGCCTGGAGCGGGGGAAGCTCCTACAATGAGCAGTTCTTC.

V gene TRBV5-1 combines with J gene TRBJ2-1; TRBD2 agrees at 15 bases. The CDR3 consists of 18 residues. Trimming took 4 bases from V and 1 from J; bases not matched to a gene: 6. Germline assignment: CDR1 SGHRS and CDR2 YFSETQ. CDR3 sequence reads: CASSRTSGRAGSYNEQFF. CDR3 nucleotides: TGCGCCAGCAGCCGGACTAGCGGGAGGGCCGGGTCCTACAATGAGCAGTTCTTC.

V usage is TRBV5-1 and J usage is TRBJ2-3, with D unclear. The CDR3 spans 14 residues. V lost 6 bases, J lost 2 bases, and 13 bases lay in between. CDR1 and CDR2 (germline): SGHRS, YFSETQ. The CDR3, as DNA: TGCGCCAGCACGTCTCCGAAGAACACAGATACGCAGTATTTT. Translated: CASTSPKNTDTQYF.